This TCR beta chain was sequenced during a study of blood T cell repertoires in COVID-19. Overall study: Whether acute or convalescent, the COVID-19 samples came from the United States, Italy and Spain. PBMCs, B-cell-depleted T cells, or T cells were the source of the cDNA or gDNA that made up the material.

The CDR3 sequence is 17 residues long. Germline lookup yields CDR1 MDHEN and CDR2 SYDVKM. V lost 2 bases and J lost 1; bases outside the gene matches: 9. This clone showed up just once. Authors' methods: Amplification from reference gene primers served as the basis for estimated nucleated cell counts. Some clones are missing from TCRdb's copy, which holds only in-frame ones; the method was immunoSEQ multiplex PCR. From that table come the V and J calls and clone size; the DNA was used to work out D and trimming. The data hold approximately 260,000 clones, with 79% observed a single time. The chain carries TRBV28 and TRBJ1-1; 8 bases match TRBD1. The clonotype was recovered from a woman between 35 and 50 years old with active or convalescent COVID-19. Sequenced sample: peripheral blood. CDR3 amino acids: CASSLPPPGGRNTEAFF. CDR3 nucleotide sequence: TGTGCCAGCAGTTTACCCCCCCCAGGGGGCCGGAACACTGAAGCTTTCTTT.